This TCR beta chain was retrieved from a study of neurological immune-mediated disorders. Whole-study findings and limits: Grouping of repertoires by phylogeny put those of 18 of 34 multiple sclerosis patients into a single related-CDR3 cluster, a possible signature.

Unsorted libraries were prepared from 2 million PBMCs that had been stored at -80 C. 5'RACE with 10-nucleotide random UMIs produced the cDNA. The output of every sequencing run, over 180 million TCR-beta sequences, came from 15-18 subjects. TCRdb analysed the 5' RACE reads with MiXCR anew, one entry per CDR3 protein. This sample carries 46,000 or so distinct CDR3 sequences, approximately 4.5% of them seen once, and the ten largest clones take under 6.5%. Note on this clonotype: Its antigen is not known.

Trimming cost V 4 bases and J 0 bases; bases outside gene matches: 4. Germline-derived CDR1 and CDR2 are SGHRS and YFSETQ. The CDR3 length is 16 residues. The TCR comes from a woman aged 60-75 years with multiple sclerosis. The specimen was PBMCs. The genes are TRBV5-1 and TRBJ2-3; 11 bases align to TRBD2. DNA of the CDR3: TGCGCCAGCAGCCCGGGACTAGCGGCAAGCACAGATACGCAGTATTTT. This translates into CASSPGLAASTDTQYF.